The rows below give T cell receptor beta chains drawn from one sample of a study of control samples from healthy donors and cancer patients. Generated by immunoSEQ multiplex PCR, the TCRdb table keeps only in-frame clones and is missing some. The data show some 140,000 clones, over 85% seen once. Source material: blood. These receptors originate from a man younger than 45 in good health. The CDR3 runs from the conserved cysteine through the conserved F or W.

>TRBV28
CASSPTIAGGTGELFF
>TRBV30
CAWSIGGFYGYTF
>TRBV6-4
CASSRTSGSTGELFF
>TRBV12-3/TRBV12-4
CASSLEFRVSRYF
>TRBV2
CASLDDHQETQYF
>TRBV7-9
CASSFAISSGNTIYF
>TRBV28
CASSHHRGSRSPLHF
>TRBV6-2/TRBV6-3
CASSTFPGQGTDTQYF
>TRBV28
CASSHRDEQFF
>TRBV4-1
CASSQGGQGNYEQYF
>TRBV7-9
CASSLPGQGIGGYTF
>TRBV28
CASRGQINTEAFF
>TRBV5-6
CASSFVSSGRALETQYF
>TRBV27
CASRPTGAYEQYF
>TRBV28
CASSVAGQDTGELFF
>TRBV5-4
CASSLDTRRDRLYEQYF
>TRBV25-1
CASSEWDRATNEKLFF
>TRBV29-1
CSVAEGSYEQYF
>TRBV3-1/TRBV3-2
CASSQDAGGRAREQFF
>TRBV6-4
CASSPTSSGSYNGQFF
>TRBV5-1
CASSLAGSHGANVLTF
>TRBV18
CASSPRQGSEKLFF
>TRBV19
CASSIDRGQDQPQHF
>TRBV28
CASSRDNSNQPQHF
>TRBV27
CASSLKSGGLGYGYTF
>TRBV7-3
CASSLTGVQEAFF
>TRBV5-1
CASSPGTGYTEAFF
>TRBV7-2
CASSEQGKGTDTQYF
>TRBV7-2
CASSLVGDAGVDTQYF
>TRBV9
CASSVDLAGGADTQYF
>TRBV5-5
CASSPLLDTEAFF
>TRBV4-2
CASSRDRQETQYF
>TRBV6-4
CASSPTGEKDTQYF
>TRBV10-3
CAISGGLDNQPQHF
>TRBV4-1
CASSQRTGTKNGYTF
>TRBV5-1
CASSLGLLLEADNEQFF
>TRBV6-1
CASSEEGGGNQPQHF
>TRBV6-5
CASRFRGDSNQPQHF
>TRBV3-1/TRBV3-2
CASSQSPGLPVF
>TRBV13
CASNSRRSAYNEQFF
>TRBV5-6
CASSLVPTGELFF
>TRBV2
CASSDDRGFYNEQFF
>TRBV19
CASSIRGTGGNRVNTEAFF
>TRBV27
CASSLNRDRIYGYTF
>TRBV28
CASSGQWQFF
>TRBV9
CASSIGTGSYEQYF
>TRBV2
CASSAGQGATEAFF